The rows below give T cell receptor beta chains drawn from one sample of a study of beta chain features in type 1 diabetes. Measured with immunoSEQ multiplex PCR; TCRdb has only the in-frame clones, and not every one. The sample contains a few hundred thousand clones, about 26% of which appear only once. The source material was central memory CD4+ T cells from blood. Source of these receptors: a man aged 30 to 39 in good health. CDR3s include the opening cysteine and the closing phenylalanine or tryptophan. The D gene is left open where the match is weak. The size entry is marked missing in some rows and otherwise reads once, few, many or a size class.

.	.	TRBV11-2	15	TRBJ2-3	CASSLLAHSTDTQYF	TGTGCCAGCAGCTTACTAGCGCATAGCACAGATACGCAGTATTTT
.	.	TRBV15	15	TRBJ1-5	CAPSREGVANQPQHF	TGTGCCCCCAGCAGAGAGGGGGTGGCCAATCAGCCCCAGCATTTT
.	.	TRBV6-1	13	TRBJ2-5	CAINRRRGETQYF	TGTGCCATCAACAGGAGACGAGGAGAGACCCAGTACTTC
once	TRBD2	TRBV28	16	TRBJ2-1	CASSLKGLAGEWEQFF	TGTGCCAGCAGTTTAAAAGGACTAGCGGGAGAGTGGGAGCAGTTCTTC
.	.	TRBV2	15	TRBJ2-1	CASSEAGSTYNEQFF	TGTGCCAGCAGTGAAGCAGGGTCCACCTACAATGAGCAGTTCTTC
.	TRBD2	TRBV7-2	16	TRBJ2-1	CASSKSGASSYNEQFF	TGTGCCAGCAGTAAGAGCGGGGCGAGCTCCTACAATGAGCAGTTCTTC
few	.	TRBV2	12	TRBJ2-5	CATLAGGETQYF	TGTGCCACCCTCGCAGGAGGGGAGACCCAGTACTTC
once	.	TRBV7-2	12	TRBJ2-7	CASSSRGYEQYF	TGTGCCAGCAGCTCCCGGGGGTACGAGCAGTACTTC
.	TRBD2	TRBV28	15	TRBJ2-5	CASSPPEAGQETQYF	TGTGCCAGCAGTCCCCCTGAAGCGGGACAAGAGACCCAGTACTTC
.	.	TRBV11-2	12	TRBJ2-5	CASSFSGTSQYF	TGTGCCAGCAGCTTCTCCGGGACTTCCCAGTACTTC
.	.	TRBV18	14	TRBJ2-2	CASSPAEVTGELFF	TGTGCCAGCTCACCAGCGGAGGTAACCGGGGAGCTGTTTTTT
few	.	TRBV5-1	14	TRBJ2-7	CASSVEGLASEQYF	TGCGCCAGCAGCGTAGAAGGGCTAGCAAGCGAGCAGTACTTC
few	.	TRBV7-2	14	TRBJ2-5	CASSPGVAVKTQYF	TGTGCCAGCAGCCCCGGGGTAGCCGTAAAGACCCAGTACTTC
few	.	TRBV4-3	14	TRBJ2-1	CASSPRLQGYEQFF	TGCGCCAGCAGCCCGCGGCTCCAAGGCTATGAGCAGTTCTTC
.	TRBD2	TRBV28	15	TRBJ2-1	CASTLGGTSVGEQFF	TGTGCCAGCACCTTGGGTGGGACTAGCGTCGGTGAGCAGTTCTTC
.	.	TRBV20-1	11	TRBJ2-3	CSAEASDTQYF	TGCAGTGCGGAGGCGAGCGATACGCAGTATTTT
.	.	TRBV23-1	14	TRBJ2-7	CASSHRRVEHEQYF	TGCGCCAGCAGTCATAGGAGGGTCGAACACGAGCAGTACTTC
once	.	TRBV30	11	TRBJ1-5	CAWGVNQPQHF	TGTGCCTGGGGGGTTAATCAGCCCCAGCATTTT
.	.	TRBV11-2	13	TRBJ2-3	CASSYNAVDTQYF	TGTGCCAGCAGTTATAACGCCGTAGATACGCAGTATTTT
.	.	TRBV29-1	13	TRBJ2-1	CSVEEGGKDERFF	TGCAGCGTTGAAGAAGGAGGGAAGGACGAGCGGTTCTTC
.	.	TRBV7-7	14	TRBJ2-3	CASSPGTPGDTQYF	TGTGCCAGCAGCCCCGGGACTCCTGGAGATACGCAGTATTTT
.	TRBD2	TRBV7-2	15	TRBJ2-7	CASRDGGASLDEQYF	TGTGCCAGCAGAGACGGGGGGGCCTCCCTCGACGAGCAGTACTTC
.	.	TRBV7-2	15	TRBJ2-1	CASSLGPASYNEQFF	TGTGCCAGCAGCTTAGGGCCAGCCTCCTACAATGAGCAGTTCTTC
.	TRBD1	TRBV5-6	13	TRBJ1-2	CASSAGTDYGYTF	TGTGCCAGCAGCGCAGGGACAGACTATGGCTACACCTTC
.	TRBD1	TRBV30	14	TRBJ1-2	CAWSRGQGGYAYTF	TGTGCCTGGAGTCGCGGACAGGGAGGTTACGCCTACACCTTC
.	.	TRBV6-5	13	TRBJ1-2	CASSYGLAIGYTF	TGTGCCAGCAGTTACGGGTTGGCTATTGGCTACACCTTC
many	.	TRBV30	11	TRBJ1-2	CAWRGTRGYTF	TGTGCCTGGAGAGGGACGAGGGGCTACACCTTC
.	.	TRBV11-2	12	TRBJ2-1	CASKLQANEQFF	TGTGCCAGCAAACTACAGGCCAATGAGCAGTTCTTC
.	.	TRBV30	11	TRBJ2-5	CAWSVPETQYF	TGTGCCTGGAGTGTACCAGAGACCCAGTACTTC
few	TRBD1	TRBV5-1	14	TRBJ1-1	CASRGNRGDTEAFF	TGCGCCAGCAGGGGAAACAGGGGTGACACTGAAGCTTTCTTT
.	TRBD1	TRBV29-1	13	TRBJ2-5	CSAGTGVQETQYF	TGCAGCGCCGGGACAGGTGTACAAGAGACCCAGTACTTC
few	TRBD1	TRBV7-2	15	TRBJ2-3	CASSPGQGRTDTQYF	TGTGCCAGCAGCCCCGGACAGGGAAGGACAGATACGCAGTATTTT
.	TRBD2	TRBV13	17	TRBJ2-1	CASSAAPGLAAYNEQFF	TGTGCCAGCAGCGCTGCCCCGGGACTAGCGGCCTACAATGAGCAGTTCTTC
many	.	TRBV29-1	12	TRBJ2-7	CSVEDIGCEQYF	TGCAGCGTTGAAGATATTGGGTGCGAGCAGTACTTC
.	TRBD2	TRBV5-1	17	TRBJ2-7	CASSPGGSGRVLGEQYF	TGCGCCAGCAGCCCGGGTGGTAGCGGGAGAGTACTTGGCGAGCAGTACTTC
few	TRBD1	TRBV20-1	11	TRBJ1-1	CSATPGDRSFF	TGCAGTGCTACCCCGGGGGACAGATCTTTCTTT
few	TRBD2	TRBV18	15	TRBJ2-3	CASSPTSGAGNTQYF	TGTGCCAGCTCACCGACTAGCGGAGCTGGGAATACGCAGTATTTT
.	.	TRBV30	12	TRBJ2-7	CAWSVQQDEQYF	TGTGCCTGGAGTGTACAACAGGACGAGCAGTACTTC
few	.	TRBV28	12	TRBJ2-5	CASLRAGQTQYF	TGTGCCAGCCTCCGGGCTGGACAGACCCAGTACTTC
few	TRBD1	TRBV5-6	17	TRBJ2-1	CASSLAFRDRGAGEQFF	TGTGCCAGCAGCTTGGCCTTTCGGGACAGGGGTGCAGGTGAGCAGTTCTTC
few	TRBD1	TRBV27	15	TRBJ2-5	CASSPGTGGFETQYF	TGTGCCAGCAGCCCCGGGACAGGGGGCTTCGAGACCCAGTACTTC
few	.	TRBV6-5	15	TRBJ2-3	CASSYAGQGSDTQYF	TGTGCCAGCAGTTACGCGGGCCAGGGATCCGATACGCAGTATTTT